The clone carrying this T cell receptor beta chain was counted a few times. The antigen is unknown. The source material, RNA transcripts, was used to amplify TCR beta CDR3 regions. First-round RT-PCR of the TCR CDR3 relied on the HTBI primer set. Via MiXCR, TCRdb re-called the multiplex PCR reads, giving one row per CDR3 protein. This table has around 440,000 distinct CDR3 sequences, 15% to 17% appearing once. The CDR3 is 14 amino acids. CDR1 and CDR2 from the germline V gene are SQVTM and ANQGSEA. Trimming cost V 7 bases and J 0 bases, with 13 bases left between them. The entry originates in a study of T cells in Graves' hyperthyroidism and ophthalmopathy. Study results and limitations: Appearing also in blood were most of the thyroid clonotypes expanded above 0.001.

The study left out patients who had uncontrolled infection, other autoimmune disease, pregnancy or lactation. The TCR was taken from a woman aged 18 to 35 with Graves' hyperthyroidism. The gene calls are TRBV29-1 and TRBJ2-1; TRBD1 might be the D (6 bases). The sample consisted of blood. CDR3 bases: TGCAGCGGGGGGCCGGTGGGCTCCTACAATGAGCAGTTCTTC. Translation: CSGGPVGSYNEQFF.